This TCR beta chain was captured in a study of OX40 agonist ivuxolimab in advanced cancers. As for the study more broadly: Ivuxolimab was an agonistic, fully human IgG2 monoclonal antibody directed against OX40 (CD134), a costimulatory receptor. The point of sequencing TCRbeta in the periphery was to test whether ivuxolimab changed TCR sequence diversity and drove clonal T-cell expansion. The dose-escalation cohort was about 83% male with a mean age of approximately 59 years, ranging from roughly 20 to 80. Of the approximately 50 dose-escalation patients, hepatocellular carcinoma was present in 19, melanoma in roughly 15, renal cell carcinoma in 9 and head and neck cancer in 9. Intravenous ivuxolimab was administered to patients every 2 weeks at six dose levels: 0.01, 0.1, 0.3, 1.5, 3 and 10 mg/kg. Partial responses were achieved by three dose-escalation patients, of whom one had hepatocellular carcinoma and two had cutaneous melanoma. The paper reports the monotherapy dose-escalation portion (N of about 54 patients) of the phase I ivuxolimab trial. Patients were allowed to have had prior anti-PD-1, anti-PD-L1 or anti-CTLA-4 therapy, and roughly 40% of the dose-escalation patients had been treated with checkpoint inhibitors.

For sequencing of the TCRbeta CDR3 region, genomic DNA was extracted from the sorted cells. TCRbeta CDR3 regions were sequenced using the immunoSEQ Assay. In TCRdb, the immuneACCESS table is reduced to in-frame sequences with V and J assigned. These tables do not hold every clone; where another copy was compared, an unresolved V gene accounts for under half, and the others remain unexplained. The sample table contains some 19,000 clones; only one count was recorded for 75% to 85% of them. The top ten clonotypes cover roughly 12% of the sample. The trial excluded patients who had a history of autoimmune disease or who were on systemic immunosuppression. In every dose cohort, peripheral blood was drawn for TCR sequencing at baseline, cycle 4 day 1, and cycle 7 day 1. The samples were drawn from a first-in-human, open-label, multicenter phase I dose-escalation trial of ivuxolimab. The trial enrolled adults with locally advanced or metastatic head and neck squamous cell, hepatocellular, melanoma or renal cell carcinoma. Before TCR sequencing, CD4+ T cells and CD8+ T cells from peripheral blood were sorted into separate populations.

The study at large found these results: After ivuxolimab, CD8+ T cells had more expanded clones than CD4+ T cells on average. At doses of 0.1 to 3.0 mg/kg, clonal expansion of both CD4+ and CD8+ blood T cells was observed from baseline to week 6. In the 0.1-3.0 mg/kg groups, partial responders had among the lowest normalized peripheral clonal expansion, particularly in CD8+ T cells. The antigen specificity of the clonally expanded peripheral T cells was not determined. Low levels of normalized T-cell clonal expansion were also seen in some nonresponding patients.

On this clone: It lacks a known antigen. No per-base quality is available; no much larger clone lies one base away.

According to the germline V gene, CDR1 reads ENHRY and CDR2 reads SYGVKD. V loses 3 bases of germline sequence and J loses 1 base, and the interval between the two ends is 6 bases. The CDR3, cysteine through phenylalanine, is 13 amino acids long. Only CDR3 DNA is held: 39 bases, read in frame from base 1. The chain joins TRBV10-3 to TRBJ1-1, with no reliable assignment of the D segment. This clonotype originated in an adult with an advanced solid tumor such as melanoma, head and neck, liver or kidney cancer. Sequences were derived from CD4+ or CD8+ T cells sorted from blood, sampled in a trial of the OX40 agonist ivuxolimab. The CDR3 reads CAISDNANTEAFF. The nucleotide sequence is TGTGCCATCAGTGATAACGCGAACACTGAAGCTTTCTTT.